Here is one T cell receptor (beta chain) with its context. Its antigen is not known. This sample is part of a study of T cells in Graves' hyperthyroidism and ophthalmopathy. Study conclusions and caveats: Blood also showed most of the thyroid clonotypes that were expanded above 0.001.

In the ophthalmopathy cohort, Clinical Activity Score was at least 3, NOSPECS grade at least 4, and duration under 3 months. Patients having uncontrolled infection, another autoimmune disease, pregnancy or lactation were not included. Amplification yielded TCR beta CDR3 regions, with RNA transcripts as the source. First-round RT-PCR of the TCR CDR3 relied on the HTBI primer set. TCRdb re-called the multiplex PCR reads through MiXCR, storing one row per CDR3 protein. This table has around 56,000 distinct CDR3 sequences, roughly 52% appearing once. The clonotype comes from a woman in her twenties or thirties with Graves' ophthalmopathy. Sample: blood.

The CDR3 spells CASSRRSGGNQPQYF. The CDR3 DNA reads as TGTGCCAGTAGTAGGAGGAGCGGGGGCAATCAGCCCCAGTACTTC. V usage is TRBV19 and J usage is TRBJ2-5, with 8 bases aligning to TRBD2. The junction had 13 bases not matched to a gene; V was cut back by 4 bases and J by 9 bases. This CDR3 contains 15 residues. Looked up from germline, CDR1 is LNHDA and CDR2 is SQIVND (reference sequence).